This T cell receptor (beta chain) was identified during a study of blood T cell repertoires in COVID-19. CDR1 is MDHEN, CDR2 SYDVKM, per germline. The CDR3 covers 13 residues. With 11 bases removed from V and 8 bases from J, the gap between germline ends came to 21 bases. The protocol was immunoSEQ multiplex PCR, while the TCRdb copy is restricted to in-frame clones and leaves out a portion. Counted here are about 170,000 clones, around 87% occurring once; the ten biggest clones make up roughly 3.9%. The V gene is TRBV28, the J gene TRBJ1-2, with a possible D match to TRBD1 (6 bases). The material sequenced was peripheral blood. The receptor was derived from a man between 18 and 29 years old with active or convalescent COVID-19. CDR3 loop: CACGQPDEVGYTF. CDR3 sequence (DNA): TGTGCCTGCGGACAGCCCGACGAAGTAGGCTACACCTTC.